The 28 T cell receptor beta chains reported below all come from one sample, sequenced in a study of Ad26.COV2.S vaccination and SARS-CoV-2 variants. Treatment specified: around 19 received Ad26.COV2.S at low or high dose, single or two shots; about 5 received placebo; per-sample allocation not given. At day 63 after the first vaccine or placebo injection, samples were drawn. Some clones are missing from TCRdb's copy, which holds only in-frame ones; the method was immunoSEQ multiplex PCR. Of about 440,000 clones in the sample, about 92% were seen once. The sample in question was peripheral blood, obtained in a trial of Ad26.COV2.S vaccine versus placebo. All receptors come from a person aged 18 to 65 who received the Ad26.COV2.S COVID-19 vaccine or a placebo.

This chain joins TRBV2 and TRBJ2-7; D remains ambiguous. Deletions cut 5 bases from V and 3 bases from J, with 17 bases between. Germline-derived CDR1 and CDR2 are SNHLY and FYNNEI. This CDR3 contains 15 residues. CDR3: CASSPRASIVYEQYF. Here the CDR3 DNA reads TGTGCCAGCAGTCCTCGGGCCTCAATCGTCTACGAGCAGTACTTC.

This chain links TRBV4-2 with TRBJ2-5; possible D gene TRBD2, 5 bases. The CDR3 sequence is 15 residues long. Trimming stripped 0 bases from V and 5 bases from J, with 13 bases between. Germline-derived CDR1 and CDR2 are LGHNA and YNFKEQ. The CDR3 region is CASSQDEGEGETQYF. The CDR3 DNA is TGTGCCAGCAGCCAAGACGAGGGAGAAGGCGAGACCCAGTACTTC.

The chain links TRBV5-1 to TRBJ1-4; the match to TRBD1 covers 9 bases. The V and J ends lost 4 bases and 5 bases, in that order; junction bases with no gene match: 3. Germline assignment: CDR1 SGHRS and CDR2 YFSETQ. The CDR3 consists of 14 residues. The DNA of the CDR3 is TGCGCCAGCAGCCTTACAGGGGGCAATGAAAAACTGTTTTTT. As protein: CASSLTGGNEKLFF.

The J gene is TRBJ2-1, the V gene TRBV5-1; D gene unclear. Trimming shortened V by 0 bases and J by 6 bases, and 4 bases separated the two germline ends. The CDR3 runs to 12 residues. CDR1 and CDR2 (germline): SGHRS, YFSETQ. The CDR3 sequence is CASSLEGNEQFF. In DNA, the CDR3 is TGCGCCAGCAGCTTGGAGGGCAATGAGCAGTTCTTC.

CDR3 sequence reads: CASSLGGGHSGYTF. The CDR3 nucleotides are TGTGCCAGCAGCTTGGGGGGAGGACATTCCGGCTACACCTTC. This chain uses TRBV7-2 with TRBJ1-2; D might be TRBD1 (5 bases). Germline V gene lookup returns CDR1 SGHTA and CDR2 FQGNSA. The CDR3 consists of 14 residues. Trimming removed 3 bases from V and 8 bases from J, with 16 bases in between.

The chain combines TRBV11-2 with TRBJ2-1; D ambiguous. Trimming left V 5 bases short and J 2 bases short, with 4 bases between. Germline values: CDR1 SGHAT, CDR2 FQNNGV. This CDR3 has 12 amino acids. The chain's CDR3 is CASSLTYNEQFF. CDR3 DNA: TGTGCCAGCAGCCTAACCTACAATGAGCAGTTCTTC.

The rearrangement links TRBV6-9 to TRBJ1-5; D is possibly TRBD1 (5 bases). Trimming pared 8 bases from V and 0 bases from J, leaving 11 bases between. Germline CDR1 is MNHGY and CDR2 is SVAAGI. The CDR3 has 14 residues. The CDR3, as DNA: TGTGCCAGCCGGGGGAGCCATAGCAATCAGCCCCAGCATTTT. This encodes CASRGSHSNQPQHF.

This chain joins TRBV4-3 and TRBJ2-7; D perhaps matches TRBD2 (6 bases). CDR1 is LGHNA and CDR2 is YSLEER in the germline V gene. The CDR3 is made up of 14 amino acids. Trimming took 3 bases from V and 2 from J, leaving 11 bases between them. CDR3 nucleotide sequence: TGCGCCAGCAGCCAGGGGACTGAAACCTACGAGCAGTACTTC. Protein: CASSQGTETYEQYF.

CDR3 sequence (DNA): TGTGCCAGCAGTTTAGGGGGCCTTGACTATGGCTACACCTTC. This gives the protein CASSLGGLDYGYTF. The chain recombines TRBV28 with TRBJ1-2; D is perhaps TRBD1 (6 bases). The V end was cut by 2 bases, the J end by 3 bases, with 10 bases between. CDR3 length: 14 residues. CDR1 is MDHEN and CDR2 is SYDVKM in the germline V gene.

As to this clone: An end of the junction does not agree with germline; a read error may underlie this. The V gene is TRBV6-5, the J gene TRBJ2-7; D might be TRBD1 (5 bases). The CDR3 consists of 16 residues. From germline, CDR1 is MNHEY and CDR2 SVGAGI. The CDR3 DNA is TGTGCCAGCAGTTATGACAGCTTGTACCCCTCCTTCGAGCAGTACTTC. This codes for CASSYDSLYPSFEQYF.

The chain joins TRBV28 to TRBJ1-5; D call uncertain. The V gene lost 7 bases and the J gene lost 7 bases, with 20 bases spanning the gap. The CDR3 loop spans 15 amino acids. The V gene's germline CDR1 is MDHEN and CDR2 SYDVKM. The CDR3 spells CASTPEGGSRQPQHF. The CDR3 coding sequence is TGTGCCAGCACCCCCGAAGGAGGGTCCCGGCAGCCCCAGCATTTT.

The count of this clone is one. The chain joins TRBV25-1 to TRBJ1-6; D is unclear. The CDR3 covers 14 residues. V was cut by 4 bases and J by 4 bases, with 8 bases left in between. Germline-derived CDR1 and CDR2 are MGHDK and SYGVNS. The CDR3 loop reads CASSVGDYNSPLHF. Here the CDR3 DNA reads TGTGCCAGCAGTGTTGGTGATTATAATTCACCCCTCCACTTT.

The sample holds a few counts of this clone. The chain links TRBV21-1 to TRBJ2-7. TRBV21-1 is an annotated pseudogene. This CDR3 is built from 11 residues. The CDR3, as DNA: TGTGCCAGCAGGTGGAACTACGAGCAGTACTTC. The encoded protein is CASRWNYEQYF.

This chain connects TRBV27 to TRBJ2-2, with D possibly TRBD2 on 6 matching bases. Germline V CDR1 and CDR2: MNHEY, SMNVEV (reference sequence). The germline V and J ends were trimmed by 7 bases and 1 base, with 13 bases remaining between them. This CDR3 has 15 residues. This chain's CDR3 is CASTEDYRNTGELFF. The CDR3, as DNA: TGTGCCAGCACCGAGGACTACCGGAACACCGGGGAGCTGTTTTTT.

The V call is TRBV29-1, the J call TRBJ2-7; TRBD2 might be the D (6 bases). V dropped 3 bases and J dropped 5 bases, with 11 bases sitting between them. The CDR3 runs 12 residues. Germline V gene data show CDR1 as SQVTM and CDR2 as ANQGSEA. This CDR3 reads CSVEEGRNEQYF. The CDR3, as DNA: TGCAGCGTTGAGGAGGGCCGGAACGAGCAGTACTTC.

In its sample, this clone was seen a few times. The chain links TRBV5-4 to TRBJ1-1; D ambiguous. The CDR3 contains 12 residues. The germline gives CDR1 SGHNT, CDR2 YYREEE (reference sequence). V lost 2 bases and J lost 7, with 9 bases in between. As DNA, the CDR3 is TGTGCCAGCAGCTTCGTTAACCGTGAAGCTTTCTTT. This gives the protein CASSFVNREAFF.

The rearrangement joins TRBV7-8 to TRBJ2-7, with 7 bases that match TRBD2. Looked up from germline, CDR1 is SGHVS and CDR2 is FQNEAQ. The length of the CDR3 is 16 residues. Trimming at V came to 0 bases and at J to 0 bases, leaving 5 bases not matched to a gene. CDR3 bases: TGTGCCAGCAGCTTAGCGCGACTAGCCGCCTCCTACGAGCAGTACTTC. Translating gives CASSLARLAASYEQYF.

The chain couples TRBV27 to TRBJ2-7, with D possibly being TRBD2 (6 bases). Deletions cut 5 bases from V and 4 bases from J, with 15 bases between. The CDR3 runs 14 residues. CDR1 is MNHEY, CDR2 SMNVEV, per germline (reference sequence). The CDR3 here is CASSPGPGEYEQYF. CDR3 DNA: TGTGCCAGCAGTCCTGGTCCGGGAGAATACGAGCAGTACTTC.

The chain employs TRBV6-5 and TRBJ2-1, with D possibly being TRBD1 or TRBD2 (6 bases each). The V gene's germline CDR1 is MNHEY and CDR2 SVGAGI. The CDR3 consists of 16 residues. V was cut by 2 bases and J by 8 bases, with 19 bases left in between. The CDR3 is CASSYQSGGKGDEQFF. CDR3 coding DNA: TGTGCCAGCAGTTACCAGTCGGGCGGGAAGGGGGATGAGCAGTTCTTC.

This clone was found a few times. The chain recombines TRBV27 with TRBJ2-2; perhaps TRBD1 as D (5 bases). Per germline, CDR1 MNHEY and CDR2 SMNVEV (reference sequence). The CDR3 spans 17 residues. V gave up 5 bases and J gave up 1 base, with 17 bases separating them. CDR3 loop: CASSLRRVSLNTGELFF. DNA for the CDR3: TGTGCCAGCAGTCTGCGCAGGGTGTCCTTGAACACCGGGGAGCTGTTTTTT.

To note about this clone: Other DNA sequences of this sample code for an identical CDR3. The chain uses TRBV7-2 and TRBJ2-7; tentatively, D is TRBD2 (6 bases). The germline V and J ends were trimmed by 3 bases and 2 bases, with 11 bases remaining between them. CDR3 length: 14 residues. Germline CDR1 SGHTA, CDR2 FQGNSA. The CDR3 here is CASSFRGSAYEQYF. As DNA, the CDR3 is TGTGCCAGCAGCTTCCGGGGGTCTGCCTACGAGCAGTACTTC.

The rearrangement joins TRBV7-3 to TRBJ2-3; D ambiguous. There are 11 residues in the CDR3. V was shortened by 4 bases and J by 8 bases, with 7 bases between the two germline ends. The germline V gene has CDR1 SGHTA and CDR2 FQGTGA. The CDR3 nucleotides read TGTGCCAGCAGCTCCGGTCTTACGCAGTATTTT. Translation: CASSSGLTQYF. Together with reference TRBV7-3 and TRBJ2-3, the CDR3 gives the full variable domain: GAGVSQTPSNKVTEKGKYVELRCDPISGHTALYWYRQSLGQGPEFLIYFQGTGAADDSGLPNDRFFAVRPEGSVSTLKIQRTERGDSAVYLCASSSGLTQYFGPGTRLTVL.

A few counts support this clone. The chain uses TRBV27 and TRBJ2-7; a possible D gene is TRBD2 (6 bases). Germline V gives CDR1 MNHEY, CDR2 SMNVEV (reference sequence). The V gene lost 5 bases and the J gene lost 2 bases, with 13 bases spanning the gap. The CDR3 covers 14 residues. The DNA for the CDR3 is TGTGCCAGCAGTACAAGCGGGCACCCCTACGAGCAGTACTTC. It translates to CASSTSGHPYEQYF.

The chain uses TRBV18 and TRBJ2-3, with D possibly matching TRBD2 (5 bases). Trimming cost V 1 base and J 0 bases, with 11 bases left between them. This CDR3 has 16 residues. Germline V gene data show CDR1 as KGHSH and CDR2 as LQKENI. The CDR3, as DNA: TGTGCCAGCTCACCACTCGGGATGGGGAGCACAGATACGCAGTATTTT. Translated: CASSPLGMGSTDTQYF.

The chain carries TRBV9 and TRBJ2-7; TRBD2 matches 15 bases. The V segment lost 0 bases and the J segment 3 bases; nucleotides outside the gene matches: 7. The CDR3 runs to 18 residues. Germline values: CDR1 SGDLS, CDR2 YYNGEE. This CDR3 reads CASSVAPGLAGGLYEQYF. CDR3 sequence (DNA): TGTGCCAGCAGCGTAGCCCCGGGACTAGCGGGAGGACTCTACGAGCAGTACTTC.

This clone is a singleton in its sample. CDR3 sequence reads: CASTQDNEQFF. The CDR3 DNA sequence: TGTGCCAGCACCCAAGACAATGAGCAGTTCTTC. The genes are TRBV27 and TRBJ2-1; D gene ambiguous. CDR3 size: 11 residues. Germline-derived CDR1 and CDR2 are MNHEY and SMNVEV (reference sequence). Trimming removed 7 bases from V and 5 bases from J, with 6 bases in between.

The chain has TRBV18 and TRBJ2-5; perhaps TRBD1 as D (6 bases). The CDR3 runs 13 residues. V lost 3 bases, J lost 7 bases, and 12 bases lay in between. From germline, CDR1 is KGHSH and CDR2 LQKENI. The CDR3 reads CASSPGLQGTQYF. The CDR3 DNA follows: TGTGCCAGCTCACCGGGATTACAGGGGACCCAGTACTTC.

This chain joins TRBV19 and TRBJ2-1; D is ambiguous. CDR3 length: 13 amino acids. Trimming took off 3 bases at V and 4 bases at J, with 7 bases between the two ends. The germline gives CDR1 LNHDA, CDR2 SQIVND (reference sequence). The DNA for the CDR3 is TGTGCCAGTAGTATCTTAATATACAATGAGCAGTTCTTC. Amino acid sequence: CASSILIYNEQFF.